What follows describes a single T cell receptor (beta chain). Antigen unknown. Thawed PBMCs were FACS-sorted into unstimulated CD4+CD25+CD127- regulatory T cells, CD4+CD25- non-regulatory cells, CD4 and CD8 cells. The assay was immunoSEQ multiplex PCR, and TCRdb's table has in-frame clones only and misses some. The table includes about 240,000 clones, 65% to 85% detected once. The CDR3 extends over 13 amino acids. The V gene's germline CDR1 is MNHEY and CDR2 SVGAGI. The V end lost 6 bases, the J end lost 0 bases, and 6 bases lay between the germline ends. These data come from a study of Tregs in tolerant kidney transplant recipients. Study outcomes and limitations: Biological reproducibility was not directly addressed in this study. Few patients were studied, so findings need validation in larger groups. Expanding Tregs on activated donor B cells appeared to best identify donor-specific TCRbeta clones.

The rearrangement links TRBV6-5 to TRBJ1-3; D not resolved. This TCR was sampled from a human donor in good health. The sequencing sample was made of CD4+ T cells from blood. CDR3 amino acids: CASRPGSGNTIYF. For the CDR3, the DNA is TGTGCCAGCAGGCCCGGCTCTGGAAACACCATATATTTT.